The 19 T cell receptor beta chains below were found in one sample sequenced in a study of blood T cell repertoires in COVID-19. The protocol was immunoSEQ multiplex PCR, while the TCRdb copy is restricted to in-frame clones and leaves out a portion. The sample has about 270,000 clones, 82% seen once; the top ten hold around 3.2%. The material sequenced was peripheral blood. The receptors were sampled from a woman in her late teens or twenties with acute or convalescent COVID-19.

This chain joins TRBV29-1 and TRBJ1-2; 8 bases are a match to TRBD1. Losses at the gene ends were 5 bases for V and 4 bases for J; bases not matched to a gene: 9. Germline assignment: CDR1 SQVTM and CDR2 ANQGSEA. CDR3 length: 14 residues. This chain's CDR3 is CSVSDRGEGYGYTF. In nucleotides, the CDR3 is TGCAGCGTTTCAGACAGGGGCGAGGGCTATGGCTACACCTTC. The full variable domain, with the rest looked up from reference TRBV29-1 and TRBJ1-2, is SAVISQKPSRDICQRGTSLTIQCQVDSQVTMMFWYRQQPGQSLTLIATANQGSEATYESGFVIDKFPISRPNLTFSTLTVSNMSPEDSSIYLCSVSDRGEGYGYTFGSGTRLTVV.

The chain uses TRBV11-3 and TRBJ2-7; TRBD2 matches at 7 bases. This CDR3 has 14 amino acids. Germline loops: CDR1 SGHNT, CDR2 YENEEA. Unmatched junction bases numbered 7, after V lost 6 bases and J lost 2 bases. CDR3 residues: CASSGGDTPYEQYF. CDR3 DNA sequence: TGTGCCAGCAGTGGGGGGGATACCCCCTACGAGCAGTACTTC.

The chain links TRBV15 to TRBJ2-5; TRBD1 aligns across 9 bases. The V gene's germline CDR1 is LNHNV and CDR2 YYDKDF (reference sequence). V was clipped by 8 bases and J by 4 bases; unmatched bases: 11. The CDR3 totals 15 residues. CDR3 sequence (DNA): TGTGCCACCGCGAGGGACAGGGTTTCAGGAGAGACCCAGTACTTC. It specifies CATARDRVSGETQYF.

The chain has TRBV6-5 and TRBJ2-3, with TRBD2 matching over 9 bases. J gave up 1 base and V 2 bases, and 4 bases lay outside the gene matches. The CDR3 consists of 16 residues. CDR1 is MNHEY and CDR2 is SVGAGI in the germline V gene. The CDR3 reads CASSYTRLAGTDTQYF. CDR3 nucleotides: TGTGCCAGCAGTTACACTAGACTAGCGGGCACAGATACGCAGTATTTT.

CDR3 sequence (DNA): TGTGCCAGCAGTGAAGCGCTCCCCTCGCGACAGCCCCAGCATTTT. Residues: CASSEALPSRQPQHF. The J gene is TRBJ1-5, the V gene TRBV6-1; D is undetermined. The CDR3 totals 15 residues. Looked up from germline, CDR1 is MNHNS and CDR2 is SASEGT. V dropped 0 bases and J dropped 7 bases, with 13 bases sitting between them.

This clone occurred a few times. V is TRBV5-1 and J is TRBJ1-1; no clear D. This CDR3 has 12 residues. CDR1 is SGHRS, CDR2 YFSETQ, per germline. Trimming left V 0 bases short and J 5 bases short, with 5 bases between. DNA for the CDR3: TGCGCCAGCAGCTTGGATCGTACTGAAGCTTTCTTT. Its protein is CASSLDRTEAFF.

V is TRBV3-1 (or the pseudogene TRBV3-2) and J is TRBJ2-2, with TRBD1 matching over 7 bases. V gave up 2 bases and J gave up 10 bases; unmatched junction bases: 4. The CDR3 covers 13 residues. In germline, CDR1 is LGHDT, CDR2 YNNKEL (reference sequence). The CDR3 nucleotides read TGTGCCAGCAGCCAATCCACAGGGGTGGAGCTGTTTTTT. Its protein product is CASSQSTGVELFF.

In this sample, this clone turned up once. V is TRBV6-2 or TRBV6-3 and J is TRBJ2-7; the D gene is possibly TRBD2 (6 bases). The CDR3 is 17 residues long. Germline CDR1 reads MNHEY; CDR2 reads SVGEGT. V was cut by 0 bases and J by 5 bases, with 20 bases left in between. CDR3 in DNA: TGTGCCAGCAGTTACTCGAGATACGGGGGTGACAAGGACGAGCAGTACTTC. Its translation: CASSYSRYGGDKDEQYF.

The chain has TRBV25-1 and TRBJ2-7, with D maybe TRBD2 (6 bases). Trimming removed 5 bases from V and 3 bases from J, with 20 bases in between. This CDR3 region has 16 residues. CDR1 and CDR2 (germline): MGHDK, SYGVNS. The CDR3 DNA sequence: TGTGCCAGCAGTCTAGGGGAGCCGGGAGACGGCTACGAGCAGTACTTC. This gives the protein CASSLGEPGDGYEQYF.

J is TRBJ2-3 and V is TRBV5-4, with 7 positions matching TRBD2. Germline trimming cut 4 bases from V and 1 base from J; bases unmatched to any gene: 9. The CDR3 contains 16 residues. CDR1 is SGHNT and CDR2 is YYREEE in the germline V gene (reference sequence). The CDR3 reads CASSQNGGGRTDTQYF. The CDR3 region has the DNA TGTGCCAGCAGCCAAAACGGGGGAGGGCGCACAGATACGCAGTATTTT.

The chain couples TRBV13 to TRBJ1-6; 8 positions agree with TRBD1. Germline CDR1 is PRHDT and CDR2 is FYEKMQ (reference sequence). V was clipped by 5 bases and J by 8 bases; unmatched bases: 5. This CDR3 has 14 residues. For the CDR3, the DNA is TGTGCCAGCAGCCAGGACAGGGCGGATTCACCCCTCCACTTT. Encoded protein: CASSQDRADSPLHF.

As DNA, the CDR3 is TGTGCCAGCAGTGAAGGGACATATATGATGGGCACTGAAGCTTTCTTT. It is translated as CASSEGTYMMGTEAFF. The rearrangement uses TRBV25-1 and TRBJ1-1; the D gene is possibly TRBD1 (6 bases). This CDR3 comprises 16 residues. Germline V gene data show CDR1 as MGHDK and CDR2 as SYGVNS. V lost 2 bases and J lost 4, with 17 bases in between.

The chain joins TRBV7-8 to TRBJ2-7, with D uncertain. The CDR3 extends over 13 amino acids. The V and J ends lost 5 bases and 4 bases respectively, with 12 bases between them. The germline V gene encodes CDR1 SGHVS and CDR2 FQNEAQ. In DNA, the CDR3 is TGTGCCAGCAGCCAAGACTTGCAATACGAGCAGTACTTC. Its translation is CASSQDLQYEQYF.

In its sample, this clone was seen once. The same CDR3 also results from other DNA sequences found in this sample. The chain uses TRBV18 and TRBJ2-5, with a weak D call TRBD1 (5 bases). The CDR3 is made up of 13 amino acids. V was pared by 3 bases and J by 2 bases, with 7 bases between. Germline values: CDR1 KGHSH, CDR2 LQKENI. DNA of the CDR3: TGTGCCAGCTCACCCGGACAACAAGAGACCCAGTACTTC. It specifies CASSPGQQETQYF.

The chain joins TRBV7-2 to TRBJ2-7, with 9 bases identical to TRBD1. Germline V CDR1 and CDR2: SGHTA, FQGNSA. CDR3 length equals 13 residues. Germline trimming cut 7 bases from V and 6 bases from J; bases unmatched to any gene: 7. The CDR3 sequence is CASNDRGDIEQYF. DNA for the CDR3: TGTGCCAGCAACGACAGGGGGGATATCGAGCAGTACTTC.

The chain uses TRBV4-3 and TRBJ2-2; 8 positions agree with TRBD2. V lost 4 bases and J lost 5; bases outside the gene matches: 9. Germline V gives CDR1 LGHNA, CDR2 YSLEER. The CDR3 loop spans 16 amino acids. The CDR3 reads CASSRGLAQGTGELFF. Written as DNA, the CDR3 is TGCGCCAGCAGCCGAGGACTAGCCCAGGGGACCGGGGAGCTGTTTTTT.

The chain couples TRBV18 to TRBJ1-2, with D possibly being TRBD1 (5 bases). Germline CDR1 is KGHSH and CDR2 is LQKENI. The CDR3 contains 15 residues. V was trimmed by 3 bases and J by 0 bases, leaving 11 bases between them. The chain's CDR3 is CASSPDTRTNYGYTF. DNA for the CDR3: TGTGCCAGCTCACCGGACACCCGAACTAACTATGGCTACACCTTC. Combining the CDR3 with reference TRBV18 and TRBJ1-2 gives the whole variable domain NAGVMQNPRHLVRRRGQEARLRCSPMKGHSHVYWYRQLPEEGLKFMVYLQKENIIDESGMPKERFSAEFPKEGPSILRIQQVVRGDSAAYFCASSPDTRTNYGYTFGSGTRLTVV.

Of note for this clone: The junction shows a germline mismatch at one end, possibly a read error. The chain joins TRBV19 to TRBJ2-1, with 9 bases aligning to TRBD1. The CDR3 runs to 16 residues. CDR1 and CDR2 from the germline V gene are LNHDA and SQIVND (reference sequence). CDR3 coding DNA: TGTGCCAGCAGTACCCACCGGGACAGGGACTCCAATGAGCAGTTCTTC. Protein sequence: CASSTHRDRDSNEQFF.

The chain couples TRBV27 to TRBJ1-5; 8 bases are shared with TRBD1. Losses at the gene ends were 3 bases for V and 4 bases for J; bases not matched to a gene: 2. Germline loops: CDR1 MNHEY, CDR2 SMNVEV (reference sequence). The CDR3 length is 14 residues. CDR3 sequence (DNA): TGTGCCAGCAGTTTGACAGGGGAAAATCAGCCCCAGCATTTT. Encoded protein: CASSLTGENQPQHF.